The 25 T cell receptor beta chains listed next were all sequenced from one sample in a study of cytomegalovirus exposure and HLA in healthy donors (dated by TCRdb to 2016 to 2017). Preparation of the library involved the immunoSEQ multiplex PCR assay. A mixture of 60 forward primers for TCR Vbeta segments and 13 reverse primers for TCR Jbeta segments was used in the multiplex PCR. TCRdb holds this immuneACCESS table with in-frame rearrangements only. Some clones are missing; in checked studies, unresolved V genes explain under half, and the rest has no known cause. The sample includes fewer than 250,000 clones, with over 60% observed a single time. Of the sample, under 5% falls within the top ten clones. Source material: PBMCs. These receptors were taken from a man aged 30 to 39 in good health and CMV-seropositive.

The rearrangement uses TRBV18 and TRBJ2-3; 7 bases match TRBD1. Trimming removed 1 base from V and 8 bases from J; junction bases left unmatched: 9. The CDR3 totals 15 residues. Germline V gene sequence: CDR1 KGHSH, CDR2 LQKENI. DNA of the CDR3: TGTGCCAGCTCACCACGGGAACAGGGGAGCGGTACGCAGTATTTT. Amino acids: CASSPREQGSGTQYF.

V is TRBV27 and J is TRBJ1-4; TRBD1 matches at 7 bases. The germline V gene has CDR1 MNHEY and CDR2 SMNVEV (reference sequence). The CDR3 runs 15 residues. Trimming at V came to 3 bases and at J to 3 bases, leaving 4 bases not matched to a gene. Here the CDR3 DNA reads TGTGCCAGCAGTTTCACAGGGGCTTCTAATGAAAAACTGTTTTTT. Protein: CASSFTGASNEKLFF.

The rearrangement joins TRBV30 to TRBJ2-1; D remains unclear. The CDR3 is 14 residues long. The germline V gene encodes CDR1 GTSNPN and CDR2 SVGIG (reference sequence). Trimming pared 2 bases from V and 4 bases from J, leaving 12 bases between. The DNA for the CDR3 is TGTGCCTGGAGTAAGCTCCATTCTTACAATGAGCAGTTCTTC. Translated, it gives CAWSKLHSYNEQFF.

The V gene is TRBV10-3, the J gene TRBJ1-5; 7 nucleotides line up with TRBD1. J gave up 4 bases and V 6 bases, and 9 bases lay outside the gene matches. Germline V gives CDR1 ENHRY, CDR2 SYGVKD. CDR3 length: 15 amino acids. CDR3 in DNA: TGTGCCATCAGCGCGACAGGGAGACTGAATCAGCCCCAGCATTTT. This encodes CAISATGRLNQPQHF.

The chain carries TRBV23-1 and TRBJ2-1; weak D call: TRBD2 (5 bases). TRBV23-1 is an open reading frame whose function is uncertain. V was cut by 0 bases and J by 5 bases, with 17 bases left in between. The CDR3 is 17 amino acids. The CDR3 DNA is TGCGCCAGCAGTCAATCGTCTGGGAGAGGGTCCCACAATGAGCAGTTCTTC. As protein: CASSQSSGRGSHNEQFF.

Regarding this clone: This specimen includes other DNA sequences encoding the same CDR3. The genes are TRBV7-2 and TRBJ2-1, with 8 bases identical to TRBD2. The germline V gene encodes CDR1 SGHTA and CDR2 FQGNSA. The CDR3 extends over 12 amino acids. V was pared by 2 bases and J by 10 bases, with 1 base of the junction left unmatched. CDR3 nucleotides: TGTGCCAGCAGCTTAATAGCGGGGGAGCAGTTCTTC. Residues: CASSLIAGEQFF.

The chain recombines TRBV2 with TRBJ2-7; TRBD1 agrees at 9 bases. The ends lost 7 bases at V and 2 bases at J; junction bases unmatched: 9. The V gene's germline CDR1 is SNHLY and CDR2 FYNNEI. The CDR3 is 15 residues long. The CDR3 loop is CASTPMGQGPYEQYF. CDR3 nucleotides: TGTGCCAGCACTCCGATGGGACAGGGCCCCTACGAGCAGTACTTC.

CDR3 nucleotides: TGTGCCAGCAGTGAAGGGGAAGGGGTGGACGAGCAGTACTTC. Its protein product is CASSEGEGVDEQYF. The chain employs TRBV6-1 and TRBJ2-7, with D possibly being TRBD1 (5 bases). Deletions cut 1 base from V and 5 bases from J, with 12 bases between. CDR1 and CDR2 (germline): MNHNS, SASEGT. This CDR3 spans 14 amino acids.

This clone was counted once. This sequence joins TRBV10-3 and TRBJ1-5; possibly TRBD1 for D (6 bases). Deletions cut 6 bases from V and 9 bases from J, with 12 bases between. This CDR3 is built from 12 residues. CDR1 is ENHRY, CDR2 SYGVKD, per germline. CDR3 nucleotides: TGTGCCATCAGGGGCGAGACAGGGCCCCAGCATTTT. This gives the protein CAIRGETGPQHF.

The genes are TRBV5-8 and TRBJ2-1, with TRBD1 matching over 8 bases. Germline-derived CDR1 and CDR2 are SGHTS and YDEGEE. The CDR3 sequence is 16 residues long. J gave up 5 bases and V 4 bases, and 11 bases lay outside the gene matches. The CDR3 sequence is CASSAPDRELNNEQFF. For the CDR3, the DNA is TGTGCCAGCAGCGCCCCGGACAGGGAGCTTAACAATGAGCAGTTCTTC.

The chain couples TRBV6-5 to TRBJ2-2; a weak D match, TRBD1 (5 bases). Per germline, CDR1 MNHEY and CDR2 SVGAGI. The V end lost 0 bases, the J end lost 3 bases, and 8 bases lay between the germline ends. The CDR3 is made up of 15 amino acids. CDR3 residues: CASSYSGAYTGELFF. In DNA, the CDR3 is TGTGCCAGCAGTTACTCAGGGGCGTACACCGGGGAGCTGTTTTTT.

The rearrangement joins TRBV19 to TRBJ2-3, with a possible D match to TRBD2 (7 bases). The germline V gene has CDR1 LNHDA and CDR2 SQIVND (reference sequence). V was cut by 4 bases and J by 6 bases, with 14 bases left in between. There are 14 residues in the CDR3. The CDR3, as DNA: TGTGCCAGTAGTAACGGGGAGGGGGTTGATACGCAGTATTTT. Protein product: CASSNGEGVDTQYF.

The chain joins TRBV6-1 to TRBJ2-7; 7 nucleotides line up with TRBD1. CDR1 MNHNS and CDR2 SASEGT come from the germline V gene. The V and J ends lost 7 bases and 2 bases, in that order; junction bases with no gene match: 8. This CDR3 comprises 14 residues. CDR3 amino acids: CASMRQGVTYEQYF. The CDR3 nucleotides are TGTGCCAGCATGCGGCAGGGGGTAACCTACGAGCAGTACTTC.

This chain uses TRBV9 with TRBJ1-1; D remains unclear. Germline V gives CDR1 SGDLS, CDR2 YYNGEE. CDR3 length: 15 residues. Deletions cut 0 bases from V and 7 bases from J, with 16 bases between. In DNA form, the CDR3 reads TGTGCCAGCAGCGTAGGGGCAGCCAACCCCCATGAAGCTTTCTTT. Residues: CASSVGAANPHEAFF.

The J gene is TRBJ2-7, the V gene TRBV5-1, with 11 bases matching TRBD1. CDR3 size: 16 residues. J gave up 6 bases and V 3 bases, and 11 bases lay outside the gene matches. CDR1 and CDR2 (germline): SGHRS, YFSETQ. The CDR3 reads CASSYRTGGAPSEQYF. DNA of the CDR3: TGCGCCAGCAGCTACCGGACAGGGGGCGCCCCGAGCGAGCAGTACTTC.

The chain uses TRBV5-1 and TRBJ2-1; D is unresolved. V was cut by 4 bases and J by 8 bases, with 16 bases left in between. Germline loops: CDR1 SGHRS, CDR2 YFSETQ. The CDR3 is made up of 14 amino acids. In nucleotides, the CDR3 is TGCGCCAGCAGCCCCTACTCGCCAAGTGATGAGCAGTTCTTC. Protein: CASSPYSPSDEQFF.

V usage is TRBV7-3 and J usage is TRBJ2-1, with D maybe TRBD2 (5 bases). Germline V gene lookup returns CDR1 SGHTA and CDR2 FQGTGA. Trimming pared 1 base from V and 0 bases from J, leaving 10 bases between. The CDR3 contains 16 residues. The CDR3 coding sequence is TGTGCCAGCAGCTTAAGGGCTAGCAGCTCCTACAATGAGCAGTTCTTC. The encoded protein is CASSLRASSSYNEQFF.

The rearrangement links TRBV5-6 to TRBJ2-1, with 10 bases lining up with TRBD1. The CDR3 has 17 residues. J was trimmed by 4 bases and V by 4 bases; bases with no gene match: 11. The germline CDR1 and CDR2 sequences are SGHDT and YYEEEE. This CDR3 is CASSPWTGGVTYNEQFF. In DNA, the CDR3 is TGTGCCAGCAGCCCCTGGACAGGGGGGGTTACTTACAATGAGCAGTTCTTC.

The chain is built from TRBV29-1 and TRBJ2-2; 8 bases match TRBD1. Germline lookup yields CDR1 SQVTM and CDR2 ANQGSEA. This CDR3 has 14 amino acids. The V gene end was trimmed by 4 bases and the J gene end by 7 bases; junction bases not matched to a gene: 8. CDR3 sequence: CSVGQQGGVGELFF. The CDR3 nucleotides read TGCAGCGTTGGGCAACAGGGGGGAGTCGGGGAGCTGTTTTTT.

The rearrangement links TRBV7-9 to TRBJ1-1; possibly TRBD1 for D (5 bases). V dropped 5 bases and J dropped 8 bases, with 12 bases sitting between them. CDR3 length: 12 residues. The germline CDR1 and CDR2 sequences are SEHNR and FQNEAQ (reference sequence). CDR3 residues: CASSPTDREAFF. CDR3 coding DNA: TGTGCCAGCAGCCCGACAGATAGAGAAGCTTTCTTT.

The CDR3 bases are TGTGCCAGTAGCCAGGGCCGGACCTCTACTGAAGCTTTCTTT. It codes for CASSQGRTSTEAFF. The chain has TRBV19 and TRBJ1-1, with D maybe TRBD1 (5 bases). This CDR3 region has 14 residues. Germline-derived CDR1 and CDR2 are LNHDA and SQIVND (reference sequence). V lost 6 bases and J 5 bases, leaving 16 bases between the germline ends.

The chain joins TRBV30 to TRBJ2-7, with D tentatively TRBD2 (5 bases). Germline CDR1 is GTSNPN and CDR2 is SVGIG (reference sequence). The CDR3 length is 11 residues. V dropped 1 base and J dropped 6 bases, with 7 bases sitting between them. The CDR3 coding sequence is TGTGCCTGGAGTGACCGGGGCGAGCAGTACTTC. Its protein product is CAWSDRGEQYF.

V gene TRBV6-5 combines with J gene TRBJ1-1, with D possibly matching TRBD1 (6 bases). CDR3 length: 13 residues. Trimming took 6 bases from V and 11 from J, leaving 19 bases between them. CDR1 and CDR2 (germline): MNHEY, SVGAGI. The CDR3 protein is CASRAEGVLRAFF. DNA of the CDR3: TGTGCCAGCAGGGCCGAGGGGGTACTAAGGGCTTTCTTT.

This rearrangement joins TRBV29-1 to TRBJ1-2, with 12 bases that match TRBD1. Trimming took 6 bases from V and 4 from J; bases not matched to a gene: 6. The CDR3 covers 14 residues. Germline V lookup: CDR1 SQVTM, CDR2 ANQGSEA. The CDR3 DNA sequence: TGCAGCGTGGGACAGGGGGCATTTAGCTATGGCTACACCTTC. It encodes CSVGQGAFSYGYTF. Using reference TRBV29-1 and TRBJ1-2 for the parts outside the CDR3, the full variable domain is SAVISQKPSRDICQRGTSLTIQCQVDSQVTMMFWYRQQPGQSLTLIATANQGSEATYESGFVIDKFPISRPNLTFSTLTVSNMSPEDSSIYLCSVGQGAFSYGYTFGSGTRLTVV.

This chain connects TRBV15 to TRBJ2-5, with a possible D match to TRBD2 (5 bases). The CDR3 sequence is 14 residues long. The V gene's germline CDR1 is LNHNV and CDR2 YYDKDF (reference sequence). V gave up 1 base and J gave up 1 base, with 7 bases separating them. In DNA, the CDR3 is TGTGCCACCAGCAGAGCGGGATTCCAAGAGACCCAGTACTTC. Its translation: CATSRAGFQETQYF.